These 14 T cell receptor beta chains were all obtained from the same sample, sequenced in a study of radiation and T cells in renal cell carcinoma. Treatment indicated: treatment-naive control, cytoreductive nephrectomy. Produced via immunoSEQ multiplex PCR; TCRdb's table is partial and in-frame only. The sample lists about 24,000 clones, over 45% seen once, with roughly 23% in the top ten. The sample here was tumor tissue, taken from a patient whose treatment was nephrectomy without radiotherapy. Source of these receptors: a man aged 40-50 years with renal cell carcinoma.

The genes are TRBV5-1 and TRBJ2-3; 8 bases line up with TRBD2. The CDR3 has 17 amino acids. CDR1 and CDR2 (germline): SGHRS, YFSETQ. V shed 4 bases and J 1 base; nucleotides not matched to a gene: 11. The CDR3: CASSRTSGAWRTDTQYF. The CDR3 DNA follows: TGCGCCAGCAGCAGAACTAGCGGAGCGTGGCGCACAGATACGCAGTATTTT. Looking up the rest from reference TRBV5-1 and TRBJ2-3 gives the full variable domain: KAGVTQTPRYLIKTRGQQVTLSCSPISGHRSVSWYQQTPGQGLQFLFEYFSETQRNKGNFPGRFSGRQFSNSRSEMNVSTLELGDSALYLCASSRTSGAWRTDTQYFGPGTRLTVL.

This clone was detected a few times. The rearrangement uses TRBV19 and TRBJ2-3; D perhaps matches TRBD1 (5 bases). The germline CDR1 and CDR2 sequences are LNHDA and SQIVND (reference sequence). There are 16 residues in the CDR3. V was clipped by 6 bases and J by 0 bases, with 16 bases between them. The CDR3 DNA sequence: TGTGCCAGTAGCAGGGCGTTCGGCTTTAGCACAGATACGCAGTATTTT. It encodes CASSRAFGFSTDTQYF.

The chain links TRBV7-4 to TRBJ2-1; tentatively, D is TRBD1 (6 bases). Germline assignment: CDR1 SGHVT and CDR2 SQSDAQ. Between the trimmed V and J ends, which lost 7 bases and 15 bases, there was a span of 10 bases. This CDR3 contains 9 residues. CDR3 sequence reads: CASIKQGFF. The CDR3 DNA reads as TGTGCCAGCATCAAACAGGGGTTCTTC. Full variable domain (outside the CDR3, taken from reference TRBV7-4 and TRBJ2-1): GAGVSQSPRYKVAKRGRDVALRCDSISGHVTLYWYRQTLGQGSEVLTYSQSDAQRDKSGRPSGRFSAERPERSVSTLKIQRTEQGDSAVYLCASIKQGFFGPGTRLTVL.

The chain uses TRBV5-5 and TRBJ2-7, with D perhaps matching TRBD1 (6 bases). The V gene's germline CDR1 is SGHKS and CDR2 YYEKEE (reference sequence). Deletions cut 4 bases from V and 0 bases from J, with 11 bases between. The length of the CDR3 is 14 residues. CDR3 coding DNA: TGTGCCAGCAGCCCTGGGACATACTCCTACGAGCAGTACGTC. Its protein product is CASSPGTYSYEQYV.

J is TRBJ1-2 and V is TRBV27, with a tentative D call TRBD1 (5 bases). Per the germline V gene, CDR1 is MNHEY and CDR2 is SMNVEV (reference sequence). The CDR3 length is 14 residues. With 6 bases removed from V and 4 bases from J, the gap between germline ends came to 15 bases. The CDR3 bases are TGTGCCAGCAGGCTAGGCAGGGAAAGCTATGGCTACACCTTC. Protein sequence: CASRLGRESYGYTF.

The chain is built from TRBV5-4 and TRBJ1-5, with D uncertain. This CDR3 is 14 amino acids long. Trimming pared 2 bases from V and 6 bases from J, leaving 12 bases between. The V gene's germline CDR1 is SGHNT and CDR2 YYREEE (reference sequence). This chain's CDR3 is CASSFDGVGQPQHF. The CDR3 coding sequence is TGTGCCAGCAGCTTTGATGGCGTCGGTCAGCCCCAGCATTTT.

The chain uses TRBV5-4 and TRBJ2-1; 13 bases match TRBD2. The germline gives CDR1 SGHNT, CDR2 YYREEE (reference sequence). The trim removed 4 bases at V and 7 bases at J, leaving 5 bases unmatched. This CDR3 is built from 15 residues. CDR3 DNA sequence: TGTGCCAGCAGCCCGCGGACTAGCGGGGGTAATGAGCAGTTCTTC. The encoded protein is CASSPRTSGGNEQFF.

This chain's CDR3 is CASGQGGLAQFF. The CDR3, as DNA: TGTGCTAGTGGTCAGGGGGGACTAGCCCAATTCTTC. V usage is TRBV12-5 and J usage is TRBJ2-1, with TRBD2 identical over 9 bases. Germline values: CDR1 LGHNT, CDR2 FRNRAP. J gave up 16 bases and V 5 bases, and 9 bases lay outside the gene matches. The CDR3 is made up of 12 amino acids.

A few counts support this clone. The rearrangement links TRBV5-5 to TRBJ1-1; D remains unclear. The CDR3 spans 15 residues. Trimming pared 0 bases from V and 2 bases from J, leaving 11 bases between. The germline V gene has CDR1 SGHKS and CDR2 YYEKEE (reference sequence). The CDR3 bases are TGTGCCAGCAGCTTGGTGCCAGGACTAAACACTGAAGCTTTCTTT. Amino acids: CASSLVPGLNTEAFF. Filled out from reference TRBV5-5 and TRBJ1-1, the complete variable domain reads DAGVTQSPTHLIKTRGQQVTLRCSPISGHKSVSWYQQVLGQGPQFIFQYYEKEERGRGNFPDRFSARQFPNYSSELNVNALLLGDSALYLCASSLVPGLNTEAFFGQGTRLTVV.

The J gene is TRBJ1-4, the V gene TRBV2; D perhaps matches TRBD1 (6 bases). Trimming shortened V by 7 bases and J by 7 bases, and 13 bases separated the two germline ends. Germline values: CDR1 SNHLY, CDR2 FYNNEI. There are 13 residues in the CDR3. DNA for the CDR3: TGTGCCAGCACTACCTTGACAGGTGAAAAACTGTTTTTT. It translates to CASTTLTGEKLFF.

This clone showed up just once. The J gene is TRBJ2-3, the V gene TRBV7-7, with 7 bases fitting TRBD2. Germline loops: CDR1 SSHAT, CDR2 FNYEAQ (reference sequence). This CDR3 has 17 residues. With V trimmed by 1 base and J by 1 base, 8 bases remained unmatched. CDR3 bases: TGTGCCAGCAGCTTAGAGGCGGGGGAATGGGGCACAGATACGCAGTATTTT. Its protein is CASSLEAGEWGTDTQYF.

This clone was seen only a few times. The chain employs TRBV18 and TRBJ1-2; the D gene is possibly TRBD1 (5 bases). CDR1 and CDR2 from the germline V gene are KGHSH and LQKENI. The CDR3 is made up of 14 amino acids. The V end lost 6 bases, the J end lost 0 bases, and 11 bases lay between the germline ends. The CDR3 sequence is CASSRDRANYGYTF. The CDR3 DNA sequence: TGTGCCAGCTCTCGCGACAGAGCTAACTATGGCTACACCTTC.

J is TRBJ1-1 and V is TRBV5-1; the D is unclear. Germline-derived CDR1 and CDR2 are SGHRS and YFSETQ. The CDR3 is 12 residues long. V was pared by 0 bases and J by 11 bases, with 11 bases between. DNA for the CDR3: TGCGCCAGCAGCTTGGGGTCCGAAGTTGCTTTCTTT. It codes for CASSLGSEVAFF.

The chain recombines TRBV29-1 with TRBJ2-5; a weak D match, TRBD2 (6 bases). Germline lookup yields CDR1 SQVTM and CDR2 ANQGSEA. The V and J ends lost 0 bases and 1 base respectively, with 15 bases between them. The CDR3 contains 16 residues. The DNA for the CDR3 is TGCAGCGTTGAAGATTCGGGACGGAGGGCCCAAGAGACCCAGTACTTC. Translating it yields CSVEDSGRRAQETQYF.